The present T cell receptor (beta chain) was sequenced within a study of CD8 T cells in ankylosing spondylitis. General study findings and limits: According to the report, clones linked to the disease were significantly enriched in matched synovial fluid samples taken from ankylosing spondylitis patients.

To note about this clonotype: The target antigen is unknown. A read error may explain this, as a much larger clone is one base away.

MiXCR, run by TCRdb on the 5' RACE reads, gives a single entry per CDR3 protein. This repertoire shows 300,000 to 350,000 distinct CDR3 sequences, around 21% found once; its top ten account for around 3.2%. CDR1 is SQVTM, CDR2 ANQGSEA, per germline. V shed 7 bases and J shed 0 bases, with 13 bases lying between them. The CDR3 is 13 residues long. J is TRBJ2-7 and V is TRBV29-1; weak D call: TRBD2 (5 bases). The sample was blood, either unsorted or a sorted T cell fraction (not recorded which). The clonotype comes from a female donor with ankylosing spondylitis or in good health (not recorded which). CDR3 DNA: TGCAGCGATGGAGGCCGGAGCTCCTACGAGCAGTACTTC. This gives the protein CSDGGRSSYEQYF.